Presented here are 15 T cell receptor beta chains from one specimen sequenced in a study of cytomegalovirus exposure and HLA in healthy donors (dated by TCRdb to about 2017). Library creation used the immunoSEQ multiplex PCR assay. TCRdb provides this immuneACCESS table in a form limited to in-frame rearrangements. Some clones are lacking; in checked studies, under half of them reflect an unresolved V gene, and why the rest are absent is not known. Across this sample there are about 98,000 clones, with 87% seen only once. Roughly 3.8% of the sample belongs to the ten largest clones. The sequenced material came from PBMCs. These receptors were taken from a woman in her twenties or thirties in good health and CMV-seronegative.

This clone showed up just a few times. Other DNA sequences in this sample translate to the same CDR3. V usage is TRBV27 and J usage is TRBJ2-6, with D maybe TRBD1 (5 bases). Germline V lookup: CDR1 MNHEY, CDR2 SMNVEV (reference sequence). This CDR3 comprises 17 residues. The germline V and J ends were trimmed by 3 bases and 0 bases, with 12 bases remaining between them. CDR3: CASSFLDSDSGANVLTF. DNA of the CDR3: TGTGCCAGCAGTTTCCTTGACAGCGACTCTGGGGCCAACGTCCTGACTTTC.

This chain joins TRBV27 and TRBJ1-1; 7 bases map to TRBD1. V shed 8 bases, J shed 2 bases, and the junction held 5 bases outside the gene matches. The germline V gene encodes CDR1 MNHEY and CDR2 SMNVEV (reference sequence). CDR3 size: 13 residues. DNA for the CDR3: TGTGCCAGCCTTGACAGGGTAAACACTGAAGCTTTCTTT. This sequence encodes CASLDRVNTEAFF.

The rearrangement joins TRBV7-2 to TRBJ1-1; D remains unclear. Trimming cost V 5 bases and J 1 base, with 8 bases left between them. CDR3 length: 13 residues. The germline V gene has CDR1 SGHTA and CDR2 FQGNSA. The CDR3 loop is CASSPYPNTEAFF. The CDR3 DNA follows: TGTGCCAGCAGCCCCTACCCGAACACTGAAGCTTTCTTT.

The V gene is TRBV6-5, the J gene TRBJ1-1; perhaps TRBD1 as D (6 bases). CDR1 MNHEY and CDR2 SVGAGI come from the germline V gene. CDR3 length: 13 amino acids. V was clipped by 5 bases and J by 5 bases, with 12 bases between them. The CDR3 DNA follows: TGTGCCAGCAGTCCCCCCCAGGGGACTGAAGCTTTCTTT. It specifies CASSPPQGTEAFF.

The chain couples TRBV5-1 to TRBJ2-7; D is perhaps TRBD1 (6 bases). The V end lost 4 bases, the J end lost 6 bases, and 20 bases lay between the germline ends. The germline V gene has CDR1 SGHRS and CDR2 YFSETQ. CDR3 length equals 15 residues. Here the CDR3 reads CASSPGTGWDGEQYF. Here the CDR3 DNA reads TGCGCCAGCAGCCCCGGAACAGGGTGGGATGGCGAGCAGTACTTC.

The chain couples TRBV7-8 to TRBJ1-5, with 8 nucleotides matching TRBD1. Germline V gene data show CDR1 as SGHVS and CDR2 as FQNEAQ. The CDR3 runs 15 residues. J lost 4 bases, V lost 5 bases, and 7 bases had no gene match. CDR3 sequence reads: CASSRLDRENQPQHF. The CDR3 DNA reads as TGTGCCAGCAGCCGACTGGACAGGGAAAATCAGCCCCAGCATTTT.

This clone appeared a single time. This chain uses TRBV7-9 with TRBJ1-3; 10 nucleotides match TRBD1. CDR1 is SEHNR, CDR2 FQNEAQ, per germline (reference sequence). This CDR3 is built from 14 residues. V lost 4 bases and J lost 8; bases outside the gene matches: 5. The CDR3 DNA reads as TGTGCCAGCAGCTCGGGACAGGGGATGCACACCATATATTTT. Its protein product is CASSSGQGMHTIYF.

The chain recombines TRBV4-3 with TRBJ1-2; D gene uncertain. V gave up 0 bases and J gave up 4 bases, with 9 bases separating them. Germline V gene sequence: CDR1 LGHNA, CDR2 YSLEER. The CDR3 has 14 amino acids. CDR3 coding DNA: TGCGCCAGCAGCCAAGAAGGAGTTGCCTATGGCTACACCTTC. As protein: CASSQEGVAYGYTF.

The chain has TRBV29-1 and TRBJ1-3, with 8 bases lining up with TRBD1. The CDR3 contains 13 residues. V shed 5 bases and J 6 bases; nucleotides not matched to a gene: 6. CDR1 and CDR2 from the germline V gene are SQVTM and ANQGSEA. The CDR3 sequence is CSVRGTGENTIYF. In DNA, the CDR3 is TGCAGCGTTAGGGGGACAGGCGAAAACACCATATATTTT.

The J gene is TRBJ2-4, the V gene TRBV2; 12 bases map to TRBD1. The ends lost 4 bases at V and 1 base at J; junction bases unmatched: 5. This CDR3 is built from 17 residues. CDR1 and CDR2 (germline): SNHLY, FYNNEI. DNA for the CDR3: TGTGCCAGCAGTGGACCGGGACAGGGGGCGGCCAAAAACATTCAGTACTTC. This codes for CASSGPGQGAAKNIQYF.

V and J are TRBV7-9 and TRBJ2-7; D is undetermined. CDR1 is SEHNR and CDR2 is FQNEAQ in the germline V gene (reference sequence). Trimming cost V 1 base and J 4 bases, with 5 bases left between them. The CDR3 runs 12 residues. This CDR3 is CASSLVPYEQYF. The CDR3 region has the DNA TGTGCCAGCAGCTTAGTCCCTTACGAGCAGTACTTC.

CDR3 bases: TGCGCCAGCAGTTCGCCCGACCACGAACCGGGGATCCGGCAGTTCTTC. This gives the protein CASSSPDHEPGIRQFF. The chain joins TRBV23-1 to TRBJ2-1, with a possible D match to TRBD2 (5 bases). TRBV23-1 is annotated as an ORF whose role is uncertain. V lost 5 bases and J lost 12, with 26 bases in between. There are 16 residues in the CDR3.

This chain uses TRBV19 with TRBJ1-2; 10 bases are a match to TRBD1. The CDR3 totals 14 residues. V dropped 8 bases and J dropped 7; count of bases not matched to a gene: 10. CDR1 and CDR2 from the germline V gene are LNHDA and SQIVND (reference sequence). The chain's CDR3 is CASYKGQGMGGYTF. The CDR3 nucleotides read TGTGCCAGTTATAAGGGACAGGGGATGGGTGGCTACACCTTC.

The rearrangement uses TRBV2 and TRBJ2-5; 7 bases match TRBD1. The CDR3 is made up of 14 amino acids. Germline CDR1 and CDR2: SNHLY and FYNNEI. V was clipped by 6 bases and J by 5 bases; unmatched bases: 9. CDR3 residues: CASRTLGGLETQYF. The CDR3 coding sequence is TGTGCCAGCAGGACCTTAGGGGGCCTGGAGACCCAGTACTTC.

CDR3 protein: CASSDNGGTEAFF. The CDR3, as DNA: TGTGCCAGCTCAGACAACGGGGGCACTGAAGCTTTCTTT. The gene calls are TRBV18 and TRBJ1-1; TRBD1 might be the D (5 bases). The CDR3 covers 13 residues. V lost 5 bases to trimming and J lost 4 bases, with 11 bases between them. Germline V lookup: CDR1 KGHSH, CDR2 LQKENI.